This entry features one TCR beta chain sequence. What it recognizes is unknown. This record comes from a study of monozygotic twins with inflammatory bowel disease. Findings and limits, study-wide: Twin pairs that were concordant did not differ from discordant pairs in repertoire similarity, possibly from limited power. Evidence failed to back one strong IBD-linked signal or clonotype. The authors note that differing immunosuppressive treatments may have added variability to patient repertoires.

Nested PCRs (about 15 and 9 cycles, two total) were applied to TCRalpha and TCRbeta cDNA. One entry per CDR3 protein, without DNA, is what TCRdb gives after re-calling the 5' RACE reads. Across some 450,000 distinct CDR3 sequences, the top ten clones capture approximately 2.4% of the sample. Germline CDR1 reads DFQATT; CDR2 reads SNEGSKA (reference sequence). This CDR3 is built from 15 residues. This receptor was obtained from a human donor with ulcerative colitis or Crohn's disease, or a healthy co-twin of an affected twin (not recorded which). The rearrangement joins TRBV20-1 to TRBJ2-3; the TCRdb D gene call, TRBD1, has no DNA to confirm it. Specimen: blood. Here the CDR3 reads CSAPDRAKSGDTQYF.